This T cell receptor (beta chain) is drawn from a study of CD8+ T cells in alopecia areata. Study-wide background: The protocol delivered tofacitinib for 6 to 18 months, then withdrew it for 6 months.

Documented treatment: oral pan-JAK inhibitor, 5-10 mg twice daily. Germline V gives CDR1 ENHRY, CDR2 SYGVKD. This CDR3 has 18 residues. The J segment lost 2 bases and the V segment lost 8 bases, leaving 11 bases of the junction unmatched. Extraction and reverse transcription of RNA yielded cDNA as the sequencing template. Generated by immunoSEQ multiplex PCR, the TCRdb table keeps only in-frame clones and is missing some. Of around 100,000 clones in the sample, less than 70% were seen once. The sequence derives from a human donor with alopecia areata. Sample: CD4+ T cells sorted from blood, taken at week 24, from a patient treated with tofacitinib. The genes are TRBV10-3 and TRBJ2-3; TRBD2 matches at 15 bases. This CDR3 reads CAIRGQGTSGGLTDTQYF. In nucleotides, the CDR3 is TGTGCCATCCGGGGCCAGGGGACTAGCGGGGGGCTCACAGATACGCAGTATTTT.